This TCR beta chain was obtained from a study of T cells in Graves' hyperthyroidism and ophthalmopathy. Study results and limitations: Ophthalmopathy was distinguished from stable hyperthyroidism by 13 V-J signatures.

The CDR3 is 15 residues long. Germline values: CDR1 SGHDN, CDR2 FVKESK. V shed 1 base and J shed 3 bases, with 13 bases lying between them. This clonotype showed up just a few times. Its antigen is unidentified. Amplified TCR beta CDR3 regions came from RNA transcripts. The HTBI primer set drove a first-round RT-PCR of the TCR CDR3. TCRdb used MiXCR to reprocess the multiplex PCR reads, holding one entry per CDR3 protein. The data contain about half a million distinct CDR3 sequences, roughly 25% of them singletons. This sequence joins TRBV14 and TRBJ2-7; a possible D gene is TRBD2 (5 bases). The receptor's source is a woman aged 25 to 45 with Graves' ophthalmopathy. The sequenced material came from blood. CDR3 nucleotides: TGTGCCAGCAGCCAAGTTTACCCCGGGGACTACGAGCAGTACTTC. Protein product: CASSQVYPGDYEQYF.